A selection of T cell receptor beta chains follows, all from one sample in a study of neurological immune-mediated disorders. TCRdb reanalysed the 5' RACE reads using MiXCR and keeps one entry per CDR3 protein. Found here are tens of thousands of distinct CDR3 sequences, around 5.2% of them singletons; the top ten hold less than 8%. The sequencing sample was made of PBMCs. Receptors were obtained from a man aged 18 to 30 with multiple sclerosis. Both conserved end residues are part of each CDR3. A D gene is named only where the DNA matches it firmly. Not all rows give a size; the values are once, few, many and, for expanded clones, a class.

j_call,d_call,v_call,clone_size,cdr3_length,cdr3_aa,cdr3_nt
TRBJ2-5,TRBD2,TRBV7-6,few,15,CASSLVVGGQETQYF,TGTGCCAGCAGCTTAGTTGTCGGGGGGCAAGAGACCCAGTACTTC
TRBJ2-1,-,TRBV5-1,many,14,CASSFLDRNNEQFF,TGCGCCAGCAGCTTCCTCGACAGGAACAATGAGCAGTTCTTC
TRBJ2-7,TRBD1,TRBV5-1,many,15,CASSLVGQGEGEQYF,TGCGCCAGCAGCTTGGTTGGACAGGGGGAAGGCGAGCAGTACTTC
TRBJ2-3,-,TRBV10-1,many,14,CASSAYTGFGTQYF,TGCGCCAGCAGTGCCTATACGGGTTTCGGTACGCAGTATTTT
TRBJ2-3,-,TRBV6-5,-,14,CASSYGGSTDTQYF,TGTGCCAGCAGTTACGGGGGGAGCACAGATACGCAGTATTTT
TRBJ1-1,-,TRBV7-2,many,12,CASSIRETEAFF,TGTGCCAGCAGCATCAGGGAGACGGAAGCTTTCTTT
TRBJ1-2,TRBD1,TRBV5-1,many,15,CASSPGDRERYGYTF,TGCGCCAGCAGCCCTGGCGACAGGGAGCGCTATGGCTACACCTTC
TRBJ2-3,-,TRBV7-2,-,13,CASSQGRADTQYF,TGTGCCAGCAGCCAAGGCAGGGCAGATACGCAGTATTTT
TRBJ2-7,-,TRBV10-3,many,15,CAISEGDDSSYEQYF,TGTGCCATCAGTGAGGGCGACGACAGCTCCTACGAGCAGTACTTC
TRBJ2-3,-,TRBV9,many,15,CASSVWGGSTDTQYF,TGTGCCAGCAGCGTGTGGGGCGGCAGCACAGATACGCAGTATTTT
TRBJ1-1,-,TRBV20-1,many,11,CSLQRPTEAFF,TGCAGTTTACAGAGGCCTACTGAAGCTTTCTTT
TRBJ2-2,-,TRBV7-9,many,14,CASSSYLEDGELFF,TGTGCCAGCAGCTCCTACCTAGAAGACGGGGAGCTGTTTTTT
TRBJ1-1,-,TRBV7-2,few,14,CASSYLLRNTEAFF,TGTGCCAGCAGCTACCTACTGAGGAACACTGAAGCTTTCTTT
TRBJ2-7,-,TRBV12-3/TRBV12-4,many,12,CASSPESYEQYF,TGTGCCAGCAGCCCGGAGTCCTACGAGCAGTACTTC
TRBJ2-3,-,TRBV5-1,many,14,CASSLGGLTDTQYF,TGCGCCAGCAGCTTGGGCGGACTAACAGATACGCAGTATTTT
TRBJ2-3,-,TRBV12-3/TRBV12-4,many,14,CASSLGRGADTQYF,TGTGCCAGCAGTTTAGGCAGGGGGGCGGATACGCAGTATTTT
TRBJ1-4,-,TRBV9,many,16,CASSVDAGATNEKLFF,TGTGCCAGCAGCGTAGACGCAGGGGCAACTAATGAAAAACTGTTTTTT
TRBJ2-1,TRBD2,TRBV7-7,many,16,CASSLGVAGFADEQFF,TGTGCTAGCAGCTTAGGGGTAGCGGGCTTTGCGGATGAGCAGTTCTTC
TRBJ1-6,TRBD1,TRBV5-1,many,14,CASSLKRTGTPLNF,TGCGCCAGCAGCTTGAAACGGACAGGCACACCCCTCAACTTT
TRBJ1-3,TRBD1,TRBV7-2,many,14,CASSLEGARNTIYF,TGTGCCAGCAGCTTAGAGGGGGCGCGGAACACCATATATTTT
TRBJ1-2,-,TRBV5-1,many,15,CASSLGASGSYGYTF,TGCGCCAGCAGCTTGGGAGCGTCGGGGAGCTATGGCTACACCTTC
TRBJ2-5,-,TRBV7-9,-,15,CASSSPRQTKETQYF,TGTGCCAGCAGTTCCCCCAGACAGACGAAAGAGACCCAGTACTTC
TRBJ2-1,TRBD2,TRBV5-1,many,15,CASSEGLAGGPGQFF,TGCGCCAGCAGCGAGGGACTAGCGGGAGGGCCCGGGCAGTTCTTC
TRBJ2-3,-,TRBV12-3/TRBV12-4,few,12,CASSSMGDTQYF,TGTGCCAGCAGCTCAATGGGAGATACGCAGTATTTT
TRBJ2-7,-,TRBV3-1,few,14,CASSRERAAYEQYF,TGTGCCAGCAGCCGAGAGCGGGCAGCCTACGAGCAGTACTTC
TRBJ2-3,-,TRBV12-3/TRBV12-4,many,12,CASSLLAHTQYF,TGTGCCAGCAGTCTGCTGGCTCACACGCAGTATTTT
TRBJ2-2,TRBD1,TRBV20-1,many,14,CSARAGQGVGELFF,TGCAGTGCTAGGGCGGGACAGGGGGTCGGGGAGCTGTTTTTT
TRBJ1-3,-,TRBV12-3/TRBV12-4,many,14,CASSDGASGNTIYF,TGTGCCAGCAGCGACGGAGCCTCTGGAAACACCATATATTTT
TRBJ2-3,TRBD1,TRBV5-1,many,15,CASSTRQGATDTQYF,TGCGCCAGCAGCACCCGACAGGGAGCGACAGATACGCAGTATTTT
TRBJ2-3,-,TRBV6-5,many,14,CASTPRGSTDTQYF,TGTGCCAGCACCCCGAGGGGGAGCACAGATACGCAGTATTTT
TRBJ2-5,TRBD2,TRBV5-1,many,15,CASSLGAGAQETQYF,TGCGCCAGCAGCTTGGGAGCGGGAGCCCAAGAGACCCAGTACTTC
TRBJ2-3,-,TRBV18,-,12,CASSSTPDTQYF,TGTGCCAGCTCATCTACCCCAGATACGCAGTATTTT
TRBJ1-5,TRBD1,TRBV7-6,many,15,CASSLGQGGNQPQNF,TGTGCCAGCAGCTTAGGACAGGGGGGTAATCAGCCCCAGAATTTT
TRBJ2-1,TRBD2,TRBV7-2,many,13,CASSSGGHNEQFF,TGTGCCAGCAGCTCGGGGGGGCACAATGAGCAGTTCTTC
TRBJ2-2,TRBD1,TRBV5-1,many,16,CASSLAGGRGTGELFF,TGCGCCAGCAGCTTGGCAGGGGGCAGGGGCACCGGGGAGCTGTTTTTT
TRBJ2-7,TRBD2,TRBV20-1,many,18,CSARDPASGRTNPYEQYF,TGCAGTGCTAGAGATCCGGCTAGCGGGAGGACGAACCCCTACGAGCAGTACTTC
TRBJ1-6,TRBD1,TRBV7-2,many,16,CASSLVGTGLVSPLHF,TGTGCCAGCAGCTTAGTCGGGACAGGATTAGTTTCACCCCTCCACTTT
TRBJ1-2,-,TRBV12-3/TRBV12-4,many,13,CASSSRERGGYTF,TGTGCCAGCAGTTCCAGGGAACGCGGTGGCTACACCTTC
TRBJ2-3,TRBD1,TRBV7-2,many,23,CASSLKFGQGAGFARTSTDTQYF,TGTGCCAGCAGCTTAAAGTTCGGACAGGGGGCCGGATTCGCCAGGACTAGCACAGATACGCAGTATTTT
TRBJ2-3,-,TRBV3-1,many,16,CASSQAHRENGDTQYF,TGTGCCAGCAGCCAAGCTCACCGGGAAAATGGAGATACGCAGTATTTT
TRBJ1-5,-,TRBV27,many,15,CASSLSGRPNQPQNF,TGTGCCAGCAGTTTATCGGGGCGGCCTAATCAGCCCCAGAATTTT
TRBJ2-2,-,TRBV5-1,many,14,CASSYQGFTGELFF,TGCGCCAGCTCATATCAGGGTTTCACCGGGGAGCTGTTTTTT
TRBJ1-1,-,TRBV28,many,13,CASATGGSTEAFF,TGTGCCAGCGCTACGGGGGGGTCCACTGAAGCTTTCTTT
TRBJ2-2,TRBD1,TRBV11-2,-,17,CASSFTPGGEGTGELFF,TGTGCCAGCAGCTTCACGCCAGGGGGCGAAGGGACCGGGGAGCTGTTTTTT
TRBJ1-2,-,TRBV20-1,many,13,CSATRAAVYGYTF,TGCAGTGCTACCCGGGCCGCGGTCTATGGCTACACCTTC
TRBJ2-2,TRBD2,TRBV12-3/TRBV12-4,many,17,CASRRTSGSLYTGELFF,TGTGCCAGCAGGCGAACTAGCGGGAGTTTATACACCGGGGAGCTGTTTTTT
TRBJ2-1,-,TRBV20-1,many,16,CSAGRRGKSSYNEQFF,TGCAGTGCTGGACGAAGGGGAAAGAGCTCCTACAATGAGCAGTTCTTC